This T cell receptor beta chain was documented in a study of shared clonotypes between healthy human individuals. For the study at large: A couple of female and three male donors aged 18 to 49 were enrolled. Donors had three CD4 naive, three CD4 memory, two CD8 naive and one CD8 memory plate apiece. Overall study results and limits: Non-shared clonotypes had lower generation probabilities than those shared by all four donors.

The germline V gene has CDR1 MDHEN and CDR2 SYDVKM. This CDR3 spans 14 amino acids. The V end was cut by 6 bases, the J end by 1 base, with 13 bases between. Only in-frame clones appear in the TCRdb table, and some are missing; sequencing was by immunoSEQ multiplex PCR. The sample comprises around 1.1 million clones, 78% of which are singletons, and under 0.8% rests with the top ten. Researchers partitioned CD4+ cells into CD45RA+ naive and CD45RA-negative memory subsets. As to this clone: What it binds is not known. This sample also contains other DNA sequences that code for the same CDR3.

This TCR came from a man younger than 35 in good health. Some clones in this sample may be carry-over from other donors' samples. The sample comprised memory CD4+ T cells from PBMCs. Subset reported: CD45RA-negative fraction. The J gene is TRBJ2-7, the V gene TRBV28; D is perhaps TRBD2 (6 bases). CDR3 sequence reads: CASSTPGLSYEQYF. The CDR3, as DNA: TGTGCCAGCAGCACCCCGGGACTTTCCTACGAGCAGTACTTC.